Following are 9 T cell receptor beta chains from one sample sequenced in a study of vaccination effects on CD4 cells after COVID-19. No antigen has been assigned to these receptors. Measured with immunoSEQ multiplex PCR; TCRdb has only the in-frame clones, and not every one. The profile shows 77,000 or so clones, 78% of them singletons. Within the ViraFEST assay, antigen-specific CD4+ T cells underwent expansion with viral peptide pools prior to sequencing. When around 10 days of culture had elapsed, CD4+ T cells were isolated. Vaccinated recipients, who were negative for nucleocapsid antibodies, had no history of SARS-CoV-2 infection. This sample comprised CD4+ T cells from PBMCs cultured with SARS-CoV-2 spike peptides, obtained before COVID-19 vaccination. The source is a human donor who received a COVID-19 vaccine.

The chain is built from TRBV5-1 and TRBJ1-4; 7 nucleotides line up with TRBD1. In germline, CDR1 is SGHRS, CDR2 YFSETQ. CDR3 size: 16 residues. J was trimmed by 2 bases and V by 0 bases; bases with no gene match: 4. CDR3 region: CASSLGTGSTNEKLFF. DNA for the CDR3: TGCGCCAGCAGCTTGGGGACAGGTTCCACTAATGAAAAACTGTTTTTT.

The chain employs TRBV25-1 and TRBJ1-5; 8 bases map to TRBD1. This CDR3 has 14 amino acids. The J segment lost 7 bases and the V segment lost 4 bases, leaving 6 bases of the junction unmatched. Per the germline V gene, CDR1 is MGHDK and CDR2 is SYGVNS. In DNA, the CDR3 is TGTGCCAGCAGTGCATCGACAGGGGAACAGCCCCAGCATTTT. Amino acids: CASSASTGEQPQHF.

The chain employs TRBV6-1 and TRBJ1-5; D perhaps matches TRBD1 (6 bases). With 2 bases removed from V and 4 bases from J, the gap between germline ends came to 12 bases. The CDR3 runs 15 residues. The germline CDR1 and CDR2 sequences are MNHNS and SASEGT. The CDR3 DNA reads as TGTGCCAGCAGTGAATACAGGGCCCAAAATCAGCCCCAGCATTTT. Its protein is CASSEYRAQNQPQHF.

The J gene is TRBJ2-1, the V gene TRBV4-1; D is undetermined. Germline V lookup: CDR1 MGHRA, CDR2 YSYEKL. The V and J ends lost 1 base and 3 bases respectively, with 13 bases between them. The CDR3 has 16 residues. The CDR3 DNA follows: TGCGCCAGCAGCCAAGGACTGGTGATAGACTACAATGAGCAGTTCTTC. This codes for CASSQGLVIDYNEQFF.

This clone was counted between two and nine times. This chain uses TRBV7-9 with TRBJ1-2; D perhaps matches TRBD1 (6 bases). The CDR3 is 15 amino acids. Trimming cost V 8 bases and J 3 bases, with 19 bases left between them. Germline lookup yields CDR1 SEHNR and CDR2 FQNEAQ (reference sequence). CDR3 region: CASGVEAGEYYGYTF. The CDR3 DNA sequence: TGTGCCAGCGGGGTAGAGGCAGGGGAGTACTATGGCTACACCTTC. Full variable domain (remainder filled in from reference TRBV7-9 and TRBJ1-2): DTGVSQNPRHKITKRGQNVTFRCDPISEHNRLYWYRQTLGQGPEFLTYFQNEAQLEKSRLLSDRFSAERPKGSFSTLEIQRTEQGDSAMYLCASGVEAGEYYGYTFGSGTRLTVV.

In DNA form, the CDR3 reads TGTGCCAGCAGCTTAGGGGGATCTGGAAACACCATATATTTT. Amino acids: CASSLGGSGNTIYF. The chain is built from TRBV7-8 and TRBJ1-3; no reliable D call. In germline, CDR1 is SGHVS, CDR2 FQNEAQ. V lost 1 base, J lost 1 base, and 5 bases lay in between. The CDR3 has 14 amino acids. The variable domain in full, with the rest retrieved from reference TRBV7-8 and TRBJ1-3, is GAGVSQSPRYKVAKRGQDVALRCDPISGHVSLFWYQQALGQGPEFLTYFQNEAQLDKSGLPSDRFFAERPEGSVSTLKIQRTQQEDSAVYLCASSLGGSGNTIYFGEGSWLTVV.

The chain links TRBV6-2 or TRBV6-3 to TRBJ2-7; 7 bases fit TRBD1. The CDR3 sequence is 14 residues long. V was pared by 6 bases and J by 2 bases, with 7 bases of the junction left unmatched. Germline V gene sequence: CDR1 MNHEY, CDR2 SVGEGT. CDR3 bases: TGTGCCAGCAGCTTGACAGGGTCCGCCTACGAGCAGTACGTC. Its protein product is CASSLTGSAYEQYV.

V is TRBV9 and J is TRBJ1-5; 9 bases line up with TRBD1. Losses at the gene ends were 0 bases for V and 5 bases for J; bases not matched to a gene: 0. CDR1 SGDLS and CDR2 YYNGEE come from the germline V gene. The CDR3 is made up of 14 amino acids. The CDR3 nucleotides read TGTGCCAGCAGCGTAGGACAGGGGGATCAGCCCCAGCATTTT. Its translation is CASSVGQGDQPQHF.

The genes are TRBV5-1 and TRBJ2-2; TRBD2 might be the D (5 bases). V was trimmed by 1 base and J by 4 bases, leaving 11 bases between them. The germline V gene has CDR1 SGHRS and CDR2 YFSETQ. The CDR3 length is 15 residues. The CDR3 is CASSLRTGSTGELFF. The DNA of the CDR3 is TGCGCCAGCAGCTTGAGAACGGGGTCCACCGGGGAGCTGTTTTTT.